This paragraph covers one T cell receptor (beta chain) sequence. This sample is part of a study of blood T cell repertoires in COVID-19. In germline, CDR1 is SGHNT, CDR2 YENEEA. V was shortened by 1 base and J by 0 bases, with 15 bases between the two germline ends. This CDR3 has 17 residues. Recruited during active infection, patients (from Seattle) were subsequently followed longitudinally. Under the authors' procedure: Estimation of nucleated cell counts relied on the amplification of reference gene primers. Some clones are missing from TCRdb's copy, which holds only in-frame ones; the method was immunoSEQ multiplex PCR. D and trimming were read from the DNA, whereas the V and J calls and clone size are those reported in that table. The profile shows roughly 320,000 clones, approximately 90% of them singletons.

Sequencing was performed on peripheral blood. The chain combines TRBV11-3 with TRBJ1-1, with D uncertain. This clonotype originated in a woman between 45 and 60 years old with COVID-19, enrolled during active disease. This CDR3 is CASSLVGSRYMNTEAFF. The CDR3 nucleotides read TGTGCCAGCAGCTTAGTGGGCAGCAGGTACATGAACACTGAAGCTTTCTTT. The complete variable domain, with remaining parts taken from reference TRBV11-3 and TRBJ1-1, reads EAGVVQSPRYKIIEKKQPVAFWCNPISGHNTLYWYLQNLGQGPELLIRYENEEAVDDSQLPKDRFSAERLKGVDSTLKIQPAELGDSAVYLCASSLVGSRYMNTEAFFGQGTRLTVV.